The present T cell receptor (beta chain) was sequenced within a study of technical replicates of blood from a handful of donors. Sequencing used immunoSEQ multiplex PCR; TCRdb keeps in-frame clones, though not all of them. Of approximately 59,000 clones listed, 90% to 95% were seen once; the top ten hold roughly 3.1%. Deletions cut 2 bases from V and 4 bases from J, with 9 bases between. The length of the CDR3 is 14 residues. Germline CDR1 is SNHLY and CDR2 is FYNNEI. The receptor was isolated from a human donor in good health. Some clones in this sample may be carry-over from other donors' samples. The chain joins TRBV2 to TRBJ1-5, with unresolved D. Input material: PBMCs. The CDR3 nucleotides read TGTGCCAGCAGTGAACGAGGGCCAAATCAGCCCCAGCATTTT. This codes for CASSERGPNQPQHF. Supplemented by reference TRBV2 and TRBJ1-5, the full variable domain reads EPEVTQTPSHQVTQMGQEVILRCVPISNHLYFYWYRQILGQKVEFLVSFYNNEISEKSEIFDDQFSVERPDGSNFTLKIRSTKLEDSAMYFCASSERGPNQPQHFGDGTRLSIL.